This TCR beta chain derives from a study of blood T cell repertoires in COVID-19. CDR1 and CDR2 (germline): LNHNV, YYDKDF (reference sequence). The CDR3 has 15 residues. Trimming removed 5 bases at V and 6 bases at J, with 16 bases between. Here immunoSEQ multiplex PCR was the method, and the copy in TCRdb shows in-frame clones only, minus some. The sample consists of about 110,000 clones, 88% of them appearing once. This chain uses TRBV15 with TRBJ2-2; maybe TRBD2 (6 bases). This clonotype was sampled from a human donor in a cohort sampled during active COVID-19. Sequenced material: peripheral blood. CDR3: CATSPRAGSSGELFF. The CDR3 nucleotides read TGTGCCACCAGCCCCCGCGCGGGAAGCTCCGGGGAGCTGTTTTTT. The full variable domain, with the rest looked up from reference TRBV15 and TRBJ2-2, is DAMVIQNPRYQVTQFGKPVTLSCSQTLNHNVMYWYQQKSSQAPKLLFHYYDKDFNNEADTPDNFQSRRPNTSFCFLDIRSPGLGDTAMYLCATSPRAGSSGELFFGEGSRLTVL.